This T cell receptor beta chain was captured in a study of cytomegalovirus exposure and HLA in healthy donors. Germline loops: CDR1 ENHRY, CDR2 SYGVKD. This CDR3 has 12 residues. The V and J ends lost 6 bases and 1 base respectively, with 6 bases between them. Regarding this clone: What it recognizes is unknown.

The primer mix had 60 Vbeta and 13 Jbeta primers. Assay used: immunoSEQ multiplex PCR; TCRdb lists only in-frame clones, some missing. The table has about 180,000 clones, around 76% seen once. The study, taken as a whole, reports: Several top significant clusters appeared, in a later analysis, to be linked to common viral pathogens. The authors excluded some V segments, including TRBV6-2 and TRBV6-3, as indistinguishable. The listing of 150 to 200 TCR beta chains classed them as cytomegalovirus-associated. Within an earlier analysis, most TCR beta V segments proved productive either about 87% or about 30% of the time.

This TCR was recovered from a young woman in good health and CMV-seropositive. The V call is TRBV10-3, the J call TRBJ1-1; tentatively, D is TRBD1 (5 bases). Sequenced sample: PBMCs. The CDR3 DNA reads TGTGCCATCAGGGGGGGGAACACTGAAGCTTTCTTT. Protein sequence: CAIRGGNTEAFF.